Below are 3 T cell receptor beta chains sequenced from a single sample in a study of cytomegalovirus exposure and HLA in healthy donors. The PCR was carried out with 60 Vbeta primers and 13 Jbeta primers. Clones were sequenced by immunoSEQ multiplex PCR, and TCRdb holds only the in-frame ones, with some missing. The data contain about 190,000 clones, 80% of them singletons. The sequenced sample was PBMCs. These receptors originate from a woman aged 35 to 49 in good health and CMV-seronegative.

The chain joins TRBV4-2 to TRBJ1-2; 7 bases line up with TRBD1. V trimming: 2 bases; J trimming: 0 bases; junction bases outside the gene matches: 6. This CDR3 comprises 16 residues. In germline, CDR1 is LGHNA, CDR2 YNFKEQ. CDR3 in amino acids: CASSQPQGVPNYGYTF. The DNA for the CDR3 is TGTGCCAGCAGCCAACCCCAGGGGGTCCCTAACTATGGCTACACCTTC.

With respect to this clone: Its ends do not fully match the called genes, so a read error is possible. The rearrangement links TRBV9 to TRBJ1-1; the D gene is possibly TRBD1 (5 bases). This CDR3 region has 15 residues. Germline-derived CDR1 and CDR2 are SGDLS and YYNGEE. The CDR3 is CASSVGDRSDTEAFF. Written as DNA, the CDR3 is TGTGCCAGCAGCGTAGGTGACCGCTCGGACACTGAGGCTTTCTTT.

On this clone itself: Other DNA sequences from this sample encode an identical CDR3 as well. The DNA for the CDR3 is TGTGCCAGCAGCTTATCCAGAAATGAGCAGTTCTTC. This gives the protein CASSLSRNEQFF. The chain uses TRBV7-2 and TRBJ2-1, with D unclear. This CDR3 has 12 residues. Germline V lookup: CDR1 SGHTA, CDR2 FQGNSA. The V end lost 2 bases, the J end lost 7 bases, and 6 bases lay between the germline ends.